The TCR beta chain described here comes from a study of a mutant IDH1 vaccine in newly diagnosed glioma. Study findings and constraints: Pseudoprogression apparently tracked independently of changes in top peripheral T cell clonotypes.

CDR3 length: 15 amino acids. CDR1 and CDR2 (germline): MDHEN, SYDVKM. With 10 bases clipped from V and 5 bases from J, the junction kept 13 bases outside the gene matches. Points on this clone: The antigen is undetermined.

Repertoires were generated with immunoSEQ multiplex PCR, while TCRdb's copy carries only in-frame clones and drops some. The sample has over 25,000 clones, around three quarters seen once; the top ten hold approximately 9.4%. The time point was: week 35, safety follow-up. In every dose of vaccine, 300 ug of mutant IDH1 20-mer peptide was given alongside topical imiquimod. The sequence was obtained from a woman in her 30s with glioma. Some clones in this sample may be carry-over from other donors' samples. The sequences come from PBMCs, collected from a glioma patient whose treatment included an IDH1 peptide vaccine. V and J are TRBV28 and TRBJ1-5; 8 bases align to TRBD1. The CDR3 region is CATREWAGGYQPQHF. For the CDR3, the DNA is TGTGCCACCAGGGAATGGGCAGGGGGCTATCAGCCCCAGCATTTT.